The clone carrying this T cell receptor beta chain was recorded a few times. Its specificity is unknown. This sample is part of a study of cytomegalovirus exposure and HLA in healthy donors. Study-level points and caveats: Earlier analysis yielded a pattern in which most TCR beta V segments were productive about 87% or about 30% of the time. It was reported in a later analysis that an Asian-associated ancestry cluster showed fewer N-insertions than the 666-donor mean. The study listed roughly 160 cytomegalovirus-associated TCR beta chains.

PCR used 60 Vbeta primers and 13 Jbeta primers. Assay used: immunoSEQ multiplex PCR; TCRdb lists only in-frame clones, some missing. Altogether nearly 110,000 clones are present, around two thirds being singletons, with the ten largest covering around 15%. There are 13 residues in the CDR3. Germline lookup yields CDR1 MNHNS and CDR2 SASEGT. V was shortened by 4 bases and J by 5 bases, with 9 bases between the two germline ends. The TCR was taken from a woman in her 40s in good health and CMV-seropositive. Sequenced material: PBMCs. This chain links TRBV6-1 with TRBJ2-1; D gene unclear. CDR3 in amino acids: CASSGRQDNEQFF. The DNA of the CDR3 is TGTGCCAGCAGTGGAAGGCAGGACAATGAGCAGTTCTTC.